A selection of T cell receptor beta chains follows, all from one sample in a study of cytomegalovirus exposure and HLA in healthy donors. Assay: immunoSEQ multiplex PCR; the TCRdb copy retains only in-frame clones and omits some. The sample includes 160,000 or so clones, about 80% of them seen just once. Material for sequencing was PBMCs. These receptors were collected from a man aged 25 to 40 in good health and CMV-seronegative. The CDR3 runs from the conserved cysteine through the conserved F or W. D genes are given only for firm matches. Clone size is stated in some rows and not others, as once, few, many or a class when expanded.

j_call | d_call | v_call | clone_size | cdr3_nt | cdr3_aa
TRBJ1-5 | TRBD1 | TRBV27 | . | TGTGCCAGCAGATTCGGGACAGGGGGTAGCAATCAGCCCCAGCATTTT | CASRFGTGGSNQPQHF
TRBJ1-4 | . | TRBV28 | . | TGTGCCAGCAGTCGTACAGACGCCGAAAAACTGTTTTTT | CASSRTDAEKLFF
TRBJ2-3 | . | TRBV7-9 | . | TGTGCCAGCAGCTTGGTTGAGGTGGGCACAGATACGCAGTATTTT | CASSLVEVGTDTQYF
TRBJ2-7 | TRBD2 | TRBV19 | once | TGTGCCAGTAGTATAGACGGGACTAGCGGCTCCTACGAGCAGTACTTC | CASSIDGTSGSYEQYF
TRBJ1-2 | TRBD1 | TRBV2 | once | TGTGCCAGCACATTTTTGACAGGACAGGACTATGGCTACACCTTC | CASTFLTGQDYGYTF
TRBJ2-1 | TRBD2 | TRBV6-5 | . | TGTGCCAGCAGTCCACAAGGGACTAGCGGGAATGAGCAGTTCTTC | CASSPQGTSGNEQFF
TRBJ2-1 | TRBD2 | TRBV30 | once | TGTGCCTGGAGTGTACCCCCGGGAGGGTACAATGAGCAGTTCTTC | CAWSVPPGGYNEQFF
TRBJ1-1 | . | TRBV4-1 | . | TGCGCCAGCAGCCAAGATCCCGGACAGATGAACACTGAAGCTTTCTTT | CASSQDPGQMNTEAFF
TRBJ1-1 | . | TRBV5-4 | . | TGTGCCAGCAGCCCCGGGACTACCGTGAACACTGAAGCTTTCTTT | CASSPGTTVNTEAFF
TRBJ2-7 | TRBD1 | TRBV5-1 | . | TGCGCCAGCAGTACGACAGGGGAGAACGACGAGCAGTACTTC | CASSTTGENDEQYF
TRBJ1-5 | . | TRBV6-1 | . | TGTGCCAGCCGGGGTATGCAGCCCCAGCATTTT | CASRGMQPQHF
TRBJ2-1 | TRBD2 | TRBV5-4 | . | TGTGCCAGCGGCGGGGGGGCTAATGCAAATGAGCAGTTCTTC | CASGGGANANEQFF
TRBJ1-6 | TRBD1 | TRBV9 | . | TGTGCCAGCAGCCCCCAGACAGGGGCAGATTCACCCCTCCACTTT | CASSPQTGADSPLHF
TRBJ1-1 | . | TRBV28 | . | TGTGCCAGCAGTTTATCTGGGGGAGGAACTGAAGCTTTCTTT | CASSLSGGGTEAFF
TRBJ1-5 | TRBD1 | TRBV9 | . | TGTGCCAGCAGCGCGGGACAGAGCAATCAGCCCCAGCATTTT | CASSAGQSNQPQHF
TRBJ2-7 | . | TRBV6-1 | few | TGTGCCAGCAGATACGACAGGGAGGTCCCCTACGAGCAGTACTTC | CASRYDREVPYEQYF
TRBJ2-5 | TRBD2 | TRBV5-1 | . | TGCGCCAGCAGTCCCGTAGGGCGGGAGGCGGGGTACCAAGAGACCCAGTACTTC | CASSPVGREAGYQETQYF
TRBJ1-1 | TRBD1 | TRBV5-4 | . | TGTGCCAGCAGCTTGACAGGGGCATCGAACACTGAAGCTTTCTTT | CASSLTGASNTEAFF
TRBJ2-2 | . | TRBV7-9 | few | TGTGCCAGCAGCTTGGCCACCGGGGAGCTGTTTTTT | CASSLATGELFF
TRBJ1-1 | . | TRBV7-2 | few | TGTGCCAGCAGCTCTCGAGGGGCAGGGGAGAGTACTGAAGCTTTCTTT | CASSSRGAGESTEAFF
TRBJ1-2 | . | TRBV29-1 | . | TGCAGCGTTTTAGTAAGATTCTATGGCTACACCTTC | CSVLVRFYGYTF
TRBJ1-2 | TRBD1 | TRBV30 | . | TGTGCCTGGAGTCTTATAGGGGGCGACGGCTACACCTTC | CAWSLIGGDGYTF
TRBJ2-5 | TRBD2 | TRBV7-9 | . | TGTGCCAGCAGCTTAAGGCGGGAGCAAGAGACCCAGTACTTC | CASSLRREQETQYF
TRBJ1-2 | . | TRBV28 | . | TGTGCCAGCAGTTTAAGGGGTAACTATGGCTACACCTTC | CASSLRGNYGYTF
TRBJ2-3 | . | TRBV14 | . | TGTGCCAGCAGCCAAGTAGCAGATACGCAGTATTTT | CASSQVADTQYF
TRBJ1-5 | . | TRBV6-1 | . | TGTGCCAGCAGCCCCGACAGGCCAGGCAATCAGCCCCAGCATTTT | CASSPDRPGNQPQHF